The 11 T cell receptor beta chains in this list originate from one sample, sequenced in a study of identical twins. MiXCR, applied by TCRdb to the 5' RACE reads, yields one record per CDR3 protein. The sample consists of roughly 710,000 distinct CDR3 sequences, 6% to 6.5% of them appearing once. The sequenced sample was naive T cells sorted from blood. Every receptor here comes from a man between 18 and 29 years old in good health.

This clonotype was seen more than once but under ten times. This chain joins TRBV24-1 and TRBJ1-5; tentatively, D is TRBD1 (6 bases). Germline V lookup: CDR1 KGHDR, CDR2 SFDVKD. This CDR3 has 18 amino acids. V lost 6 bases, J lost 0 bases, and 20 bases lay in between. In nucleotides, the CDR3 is TGTGCCACCAGTACCCAGACCGGCAAGGGGGATAGCAATCAGCCCCAGCATTTT. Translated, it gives CATSTQTGKGDSNQPQHF.

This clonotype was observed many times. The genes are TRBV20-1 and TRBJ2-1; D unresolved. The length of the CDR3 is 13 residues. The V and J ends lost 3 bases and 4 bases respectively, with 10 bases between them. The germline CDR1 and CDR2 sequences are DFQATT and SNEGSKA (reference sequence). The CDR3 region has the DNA TGCAGTGCTAGGAACATGAGGTACAATGAGCAGTTCTTC. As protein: CSARNMRYNEQFF.

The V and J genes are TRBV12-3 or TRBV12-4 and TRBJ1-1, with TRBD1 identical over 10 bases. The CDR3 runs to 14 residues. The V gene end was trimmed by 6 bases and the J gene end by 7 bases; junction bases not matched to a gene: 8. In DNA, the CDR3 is TGTGCCAGCAGGAGACAGGGGGCCCCCGTTGAAGCTTTCTTT. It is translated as CASRRQGAPVEAFF.

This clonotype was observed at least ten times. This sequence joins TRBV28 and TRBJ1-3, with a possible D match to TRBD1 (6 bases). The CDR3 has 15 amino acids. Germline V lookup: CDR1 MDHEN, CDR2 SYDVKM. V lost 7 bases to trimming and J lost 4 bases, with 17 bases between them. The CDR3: CASKRGGPLGNTIYF. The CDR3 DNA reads TGTGCCAGCAAGAGAGGGGGTCCCCTGGGAAACACCATATATTTT.

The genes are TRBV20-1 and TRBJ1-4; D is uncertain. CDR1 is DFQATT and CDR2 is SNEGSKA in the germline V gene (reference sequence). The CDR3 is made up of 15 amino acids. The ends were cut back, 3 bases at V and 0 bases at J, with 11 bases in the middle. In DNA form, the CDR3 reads TGCAGTGCTAGCCCGGAGGGATCAACTAATGAAAAACTGTTTTTT. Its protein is CSASPEGSTNEKLFF.

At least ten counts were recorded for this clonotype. DNA for the CDR3: TGTGCCAGCAGTGAATTGGGAAGCTCTGGAAACACCATATATTTT. It is translated as CASSELGSSGNTIYF. The V call is TRBV25-1, the J call TRBJ1-3; D not certain. Trimming cost V 1 base and J 0 bases, with 7 bases left between them. Germline V gene data show CDR1 as MGHDK and CDR2 as SYGVNS. The CDR3 length is 15 residues.

The CDR3 region is CASSQGPRGANVLTF. DNA of the CDR3: TGTGCCAGCAGTCAGGGGCCGAGAGGGGCCAACGTCCTGACTTTC. This chain links TRBV6-1 with TRBJ2-6, with D possibly being TRBD1 (6 bases). The V and J ends lost 5 bases and 4 bases respectively, with 12 bases between them. Germline loops: CDR1 MNHNS, CDR2 SASEGT. This CDR3 is built from 15 residues.

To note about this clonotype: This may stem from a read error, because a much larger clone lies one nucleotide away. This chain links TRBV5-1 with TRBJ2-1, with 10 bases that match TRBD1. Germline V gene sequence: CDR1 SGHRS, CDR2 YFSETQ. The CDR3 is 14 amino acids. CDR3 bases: TGCGCCAGCAGCCAAGGGACAGGGGTTTTTGAGCCGTTCTTC. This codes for CASSQGTGVFEPFF.

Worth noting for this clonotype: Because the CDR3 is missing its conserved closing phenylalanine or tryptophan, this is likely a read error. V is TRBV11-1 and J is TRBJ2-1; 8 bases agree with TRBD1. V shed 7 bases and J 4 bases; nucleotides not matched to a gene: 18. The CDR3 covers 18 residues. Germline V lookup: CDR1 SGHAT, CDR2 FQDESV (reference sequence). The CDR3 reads CASIPPRRSRGLYNEQFV. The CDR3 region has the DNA TGTGCCAGCATCCCCCCCCGCAGGAGCAGGGGGCTTTACAATGAGCAGTTCGTC.

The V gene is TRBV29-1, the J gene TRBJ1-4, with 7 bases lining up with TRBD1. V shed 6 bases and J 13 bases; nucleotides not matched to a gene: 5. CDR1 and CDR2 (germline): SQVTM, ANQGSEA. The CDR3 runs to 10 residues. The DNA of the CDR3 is TGCAGCGTGCAGGGGGAGGGACTGTTTTTT. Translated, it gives CSVQGEGLFF.

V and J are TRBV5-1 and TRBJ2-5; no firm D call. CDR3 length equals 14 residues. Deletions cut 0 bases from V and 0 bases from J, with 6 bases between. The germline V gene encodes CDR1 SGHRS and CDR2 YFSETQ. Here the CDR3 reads CASSLEWYQETQYF. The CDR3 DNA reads TGCGCCAGCAGCTTGGAATGGTACCAAGAGACCCAGTACTTC.